This TCR beta chain was captured in a study of cytomegalovirus exposure and HLA in healthy donors. For the study at large: Earlier, about 179 million T cells were analyzed, and about 120 million unique TCR beta sequences were found among them. Regarding the study as a whole: According to reports, the classifier identified cytomegalovirus status with high specificity and sensitivity. Most CMV-associated TCR beta chains appeared HLA-restricted in a later analysis. Within the data, a cluster of highly shared sequence variants was likely a sequencing artifact.

Primers included in the PCR were 60 Vbeta and 13 Jbeta primers. The repertoire was sequenced with immunoSEQ multiplex PCR; TCRdb's copy has only in-frame clones and lacks some. Here the sample spans fewer than 250,000 clones, about 80% being singletons. With 5 bases removed from V and 8 bases from J, the gap between germline ends came to 16 bases. The length of the CDR3 is 15 residues. The germline V gene has CDR1 SEHNR and CDR2 FQNEAQ (reference sequence). This clone turned up a few times. Its antigen is not identified. The chain is built from TRBV7-9 and TRBJ1-6, with D tentatively TRBD1 (6 bases). The TCR comes from a male donor in good health and CMV-seronegative. Sequencing used PBMCs. CDR3 in DNA: TGTGCCAGCAGCCCCGGGGGCGGGGGAGATTCACCCCTCCACTTT. It encodes CASSPGGGGDSPLHF. The full variable domain, completed using reference TRBV7-9 and TRBJ1-6, is DTGVSQNPRHKITKRGQNVTFRCDPISEHNRLYWYRQTLGQGPEFLTYFQNEAQLEKSRLLSDRFSAERPKGSFSTLEIQRTEQGDSAMYLCASSPGGGGDSPLHFGNGTRLTVT.